These T cell receptor beta chains were read from a single sample in a study of OX40 agonist ivuxolimab in advanced cancers. The data were produced by immunoSEQ multiplex PCR, yet TCRdb's version contains in-frame clones alone and is incomplete. Found here are tens of thousands of clones, 70% to 80% of them singletons; the top ten hold around 2%. The source material was CD4+ or CD8+ T cells sorted from blood, sampled in a trial of the OX40 agonist ivuxolimab. The receptor source for this set is an adult with an advanced solid tumor such as melanoma, head and neck, liver or kidney cancer. Each CDR3 is given with its conserved first and last residue. The D gene is left open where the match is weak. Only part of the rows carry a size: once, few, many, or a class if the clone is expanded.

>TRBV7-9|TRBJ1-1|.|.
CASSFFQVGGNTEAFF
TGTGCCAGCAGCTTTTTTCAGGTTGGGGGTAACACTGAAGCTTTCTTT
>TRBV11-1|TRBJ2-1|few|.
CASSLSRSLIEQFF
TGTGCCAGCAGCTTAAGTAGGTCCCTAATTGAGCAGTTCTTC
>TRBV21-1|TRBJ2-7|.|.
CATRGNYEQYF
TGTGCCACCAGGGGAAACTACGAGCAGTACTTC
>TRBV2|TRBJ2-7|.|.
CASTSPGGTAYEQYF
TGTGCCAGCACTTCTCCTGGGGGGACAGCCTACGAGCAGTACTTC
>TRBV7-2|TRBJ1-1|.|.
CASSPRHRAFF
TGTGCCAGCAGCCCACGTCACCGAGCTTTCTTT
>TRBV11-2|TRBJ2-4|.|.
CASSPPGAENIQYF
TGTGCCAGCAGCCCTCCGGGGGCGGAAAACATTCAGTACTTC
>TRBV15|TRBJ1-5|few|.
CATSREDFGTVGQPQHF
TGTGCCACCAGCAGGGAGGATTTCGGGACTGTTGGTCAGCCCCAGCATTTT
>TRBV5-1|TRBJ2-2|once|.
CASSLAGIGTGELFF
TGCGCCAGCAGCTTGGCCGGCATTGGGACCGGGGAGCTGTTTTTT
>TRBV15|TRBJ2-5|.|.
CATSRAYEDRETQYF
TGTGCCACCAGCAGAGCCTATGAAGATAGAGAGACCCAGTACTTC
>TRBV4-2|TRBJ1-2|.|.
CASSPSGPGGYTF
TGTGCCAGCAGCCCTAGCGGTCCCGGGGGCTACACCTTC
>TRBV5-1|TRBJ1-6|.|TRBD1
CASSLGLGQGNSPLHF
TGCGCCAGCAGCTTGGGATTGGGACAGGGTAATTCACCCCTCCACTTT
>TRBV7-9|TRBJ1-6|.|.
CASSLRQGQSPLHF
TGTGCCAGCAGCTTGAGGCAGGGGCAGTCACCCCTCCACTTT
>TRBV7-6|TRBJ2-1|few|.
CASSLQGGSTIGEQFF
TGTGCCAGCAGCCTCCAGGGGGGCAGCACAATCGGTGAGCAGTTCTTC
>TRBV5-5|TRBJ2-1|.|.
CASSRGGNGHNEQFF
TGTGCCAGCAGCAGAGGGGGAAATGGGCACAATGAGCAGTTCTTC
>TRBV19|TRBJ2-1|.|TRBD2
CATSTHDPGLAGVWNEQFF
TGTGCCACCTCAACCCACGACCCGGGACTAGCGGGAGTATGGAATGAGCAGTTCTTC
>TRBV2|TRBJ1-2|.|.
CASSPAGSGIGYTF
TGTGCCAGCAGCCCAGCGGGGTCGGGTATCGGCTACACCTTC
>TRBV5-1|TRBJ2-5|.|TRBD1
CASSAQGRETQYF
TGCGCCAGCAGCGCACAGGGGCGAGAGACCCAGTACTTC
>TRBV7-9|TRBJ1-2|few|TRBD1
CASSSEGQVYGYTF
TGTGCCAGCAGCTCCGAGGGACAGGTATATGGCTACACCTTC
>TRBV23-1|TRBJ1-5|.|.
CASSQSDRLCNQPQHF
TGCGCCAGCAGTCAATCAGACAGGCTATGTAATCAGCCCCAGCATTTT
>TRBV7-9|TRBJ2-3|.|TRBD2
CASSLLDSGSADTQYF
TGTGCCAGCAGCTTACTCGATAGCGGGAGTGCAGATACGCAGTATTTT
>TRBV7-8|TRBJ1-3|.|.
CASSLVRRQGVAGNTIYF
TGTGCCAGCAGCTTAGTTCGACGACAAGGGGTGGCTGGAAACACCATATATTTT
>TRBV6-5|TRBJ1-2|few|.
CASSLTGLYGYTF
TGTGCCAGCAGTCTCACAGGGCTATATGGCTACACCTTC
>TRBV5-1|TRBJ2-5|.|.
CASSPRQGETQYF
TGCGCCAGCAGCCCGAGACAAGGAGAGACCCAGTACTTC
>TRBV5-5|TRBJ2-1|.|.
CASSPLYEQFF
TGTGCCAGCAGCCCCCTCTATGAGCAGTTCTTC
>TRBV28|TRBJ1-3|.|.
CASSPWIGGNTIYF
TGTGCCAGCAGTCCGTGGATCGGTGGAAACACCATATATTTT
>TRBV10-3|TRBJ1-1|.|.
CAISESGRGNSFF
TGTGCCATCAGTGAGTCGGGAAGGGGAAATTCTTTCTTT
>TRBV5-1|TRBJ1-5|once|.
CASSQRGGEGQPQHF
TGCGCCAGCAGCCAACGTGGGGGCGAGGGTCAGCCCCAGCATTTT
>TRBV18|TRBJ1-1|once|.
CASSPKAGWDTEAFF
TGTGCCAGCTCACCAAAGGCAGGGTGGGACACTGAAGCTTTCTTT
>TRBV7-2|TRBJ2-7|.|TRBD2
CASSLGRLALREQYF
TGTGCCAGCAGCTTAGGAAGACTAGCACTTAGGGAGCAGTACTTC
>TRBV7-9|TRBJ2-5|.|TRBD2
CASSLIAGVSETQYF
TGTGCCAGCAGCTTAATAGCGGGAGTCTCAGAGACCCAGTACTTC
>TRBV7-9|TRBJ2-5|.|TRBD2
CASSLVLAGGLKETQYF
TGTGCCAGCAGCTTAGTCCTAGCGGGAGGGTTGAAGGAGACCCAGTACTTC
>TRBV7-8|TRBJ2-7|few|.
CASSSGTASFEQYF
TGTGCCAGCAGCAGCGGGACAGCTTCTTTCGAGCAGTACTTC
>TRBV19|TRBJ1-1|.|.
CASSIDQGEAFF
TGTGCCAGTAGTATAGATCAAGGGGAGGCTTTCTTT
>TRBV6-5|TRBJ2-1|few|.
CASSPGPTHGEQFF
TGTGCCAGCAGCCCTGGCCCGACCCACGGTGAGCAGTTCTTC
>TRBV28|TRBJ1-4|.|TRBD1
CASSLWGDRGEGKLFF
TGTGCCAGCAGTTTATGGGGGGACAGGGGTGAAGGAAAACTGTTTTTT
>TRBV28|TRBJ2-7|.|TRBD2
CASCLAGGGHEQYF
TGTGCCAGCTGCTTAGCGGGAGGAGGCCACGAGCAGTACTTC
>TRBV30|TRBJ1-2|.|.
CAWSRGSQKDYGYTF
TGTGCCTGGAGTCGGGGTTCGCAAAAGGACTATGGCTACACCTTC
>TRBV4-1|TRBJ2-1|.|.
CASSQTGTRINEQFF
TGCGCCAGCAGCCAGACCGGGACGCGGATCAATGAGCAGTTCTTC
>TRBV28|TRBJ1-5|.|.
CASSWWYQPQHF
TGTGCCAGCAGTTGGTGGTATCAGCCCCAGCATTTT
>TRBV14|TRBJ2-5|.|.
CASSQAGYPTETQYF
TGTGCCAGCAGCCAAGCAGGGTACCCAACGGAGACCCAGTACTTC
>TRBV5-1|TRBJ2-5|.|TRBD1
CASQETGGLETQYF
TGCGCCAGCCAGGAGACAGGGGGCTTGGAGACCCAGTACTTC
>TRBV27|TRBJ1-2|once|.
CASSPNGGGNYGYTF
TGTGCCAGCAGCCCCAATGGGGGTGGGAACTATGGCTACACCTTC
>TRBV30|TRBJ1-6|.|.
CAWTAGGGNMHNSPLHF
TGTGCCTGGACGGCCGGGGGGGGGAACATGCATAATTCACCCCTCCACTTT
>TRBV28|TRBJ2-7|.|.
CASSSPGGPRAEQYF
TGTGCCAGCAGTTCCCCCGGGGGCCCCAGGGCCGAGCAGTACTTC
>TRBV5-1|TRBJ2-1|once|TRBD2
CASSLGAGDQVYEQFF
TGCGCCAGCAGCTTGGGCGCGGGAGATCAGGTCTATGAGCAGTTCTTC
>TRBV11-3|TRBJ2-3|few|TRBD2
CASSFGAGGDTQYF
TGTGCCAGCAGCTTTGGGGCGGGAGGAGATACGCAGTATTTT
>TRBV10-2|TRBJ2-3|.|TRBD2
CASSRTSGEGVDTQYF
TGCGCCAGCAGCCGGACTAGCGGAGAGGGAGTAGATACGCAGTATTTT
>TRBV4-1|TRBJ2-5|.|TRBD2
CASSQEGGSGRAWQETQYF
TGCGCCAGCAGCCAAGAAGGAGGTAGCGGGAGGGCTTGGCAAGAGACCCAGTACTTC
>TRBV2|TRBJ2-1|few|.
CASNGLSGPPNEQFF
TGTGCCAGCAATGGTTTGAGCGGACCTCCCAATGAGCAGTTCTTC
>TRBV29-1|TRBJ1-1|.|.
CSVLLRAAEAFF
TGCAGCGTATTACTTAGGGCGGCTGAAGCTTTCTTT
>TRBV18|TRBJ1-2|.|.
CASSPEADYGYTF
TGTGCCAGCTCACCAGAGGCCGACTATGGCTACACCTTC
>TRBV4-1|TRBJ1-1|.|.
CASSRWGDTEAFF
TGCGCCAGCAGCCGGTGGGGGGACACTGAAGCTTTCTTT
>TRBV5-4|TRBJ1-1|.|TRBD1
CASRRQGADEAFF
TGTGCCAGCAGGCGTCAGGGGGCCGATGAAGCTTTCTTT